Below are 32 T cell receptor beta chains sequenced from a single sample in a study of blood T cells in healthy people across ages. A sample-barcoded 5' primer and a J-beta primer mix were used in a second PCR of roughly 6 to 11 cycles. TCRdb passed the 5' RACE reads through MiXCR, listing each CDR3 protein once. This table holds around 1,500,000 distinct CDR3 sequences, roughly 27% found once. Sample: blood. Source of these receptors: a woman in her twenties or thirties in good health.

This clonotype was recorded a few times. This may come from a read error, since a much larger clone is one base off. This chain uses TRBV10-3 with TRBJ2-3, with TRBD2 identical over 7 bases. CDR1 ENHRY and CDR2 SYGVKD come from the germline V gene. This CDR3 region has 13 residues. The V segment lost 10 bases and the J segment 0 bases; nucleotides outside the gene matches: 4. The CDR3 nucleotides are TGTGCCACCAGCGGGACTAGCACAGATACGCAGTATTTT. This encodes CATSGTSTDTQYF.

Note on this clonotype: A much larger clone differs by one base, so this may be a read error. The chain links TRBV29-1 to TRBJ2-7; no reliable D call. The CDR3 length is 10 residues. Trimming cost V 7 bases and J 6 bases, with 10 bases left between them. Per the germline V gene, CDR1 is SQVTM and CDR2 is ANQGSEA. CDR3 nucleotides: TGCAGCGCTGGGGATTCCGAGCAGTACTTC. This encodes CSAGDSEQYF.

The chain recombines TRBV4-3 with TRBJ2-3, with TRBD2 as a possible D gene (5 bases). CDR3 length equals 17 residues. Trimming removed 0 bases at V and 1 base at J, with 14 bases between. CDR1 and CDR2 (germline): LGHNA, YSLEER. DNA of the CDR3: TGCGCCAGCAGCCAAGAAGCGGCCCGGTCAGGCACAGATACGCAGTATTTT. Translating gives CASSQEAARSGTDTQYF.

This clonotype was detected many times. The chain is built from TRBV2 and TRBJ2-7; D tentatively fits TRBD1 or TRBD2 (5 bases each). The CDR3 has 13 residues. Trimming shortened V by 6 bases and J by 3 bases, and 12 bases separated the two germline ends. CDR1 is SNHLY and CDR2 is FYNNEI in the germline V gene. DNA of the CDR3: TGTGCCAGCAGCCGGGACGTGGGCTACGAGCAGTACTTC. Protein sequence: CASSRDVGYEQYF.

A single count supports this clonotype. The chain links TRBV5-1 to TRBJ2-1, with D possibly matching TRBD1 (6 bases). CDR1 SGHRS and CDR2 YFSETQ come from the germline V gene. The length of the CDR3 is 14 residues. Trimming pared 3 bases from V and 7 bases from J, leaving 14 bases between. This CDR3 is CASSYVTGGNEQFF. The CDR3 coding sequence is TGCGCCAGCAGCTACGTGACAGGTGGTAATGAGCAGTTCTTC.

V gene TRBV28 combines with J gene TRBJ2-3; D possibly matches TRBD1 or TRBD2 (5 bases each). V dropped 6 bases and J dropped 1 base, with 14 bases sitting between them. Germline V gene data show CDR1 as MDHEN and CDR2 as SYDVKM. This CDR3 region has 15 residues. The CDR3 DNA reads TGTGCCAGCAGAGCGGCCCGACAGTGCACAGATACGCAGTATTTT. Protein: CASRAARQCTDTQYF.

There are many counts of this clonotype. The chain joins TRBV4-1 to TRBJ2-6; either TRBD1 or TRBD2 may fit D (5 bases each). The CDR3 totals 16 residues. Germline V CDR1 and CDR2: MGHRA, YSYEKL. Trimming took 1 base from V and 2 from J, leaving 9 bases between them. The DNA of the CDR3 is TGCGCCAGCAGCCAAGGCTCGGGGCCTGGGGCCAACGTCCTGACTTTC. This gives the protein CASSQGSGPGANVLTF.

The V gene is TRBV4-3, the J gene TRBJ1-4; D may be TRBD1 (5 bases). The CDR3 has 19 amino acids. Germline V lookup: CDR1 LGHNA, CDR2 YSLEER. The ends were cut back, 0 bases at V and 0 bases at J, with 17 bases in the middle. The CDR3 DNA reads as TGCGCCAGCAGCCAAGATTTATTGTTGGGGGACCCAACTAATGAAAAACTGTTTTTT. It specifies CASSQDLLLGDPTNEKLFF.

The V and J genes are TRBV12-3 or TRBV12-4 and TRBJ1-5, with D unclear. Trimming took 3 bases from V and 7 from J, leaving 10 bases between them. The CDR3 runs to 13 residues. Here the CDR3 reads CASSFIQSQPQHF. Here the CDR3 DNA reads TGTGCCAGCAGTTTCATCCAGAGCCAGCCCCAGCATTTT.

Points on this clonotype: The CDR3 does not end in the conserved phenylalanine or tryptophan, so this is likely a read error. The chain joins TRBV15 to TRBJ2-5; 7 nucleotides match TRBD2. Per germline, CDR1 LNHNV and CDR2 YYDKDF (reference sequence). V lost 0 bases to trimming and J lost 4 bases; unmatched junction nucleotides: 2. This CDR3 comprises 14 residues. CDR3 nucleotides: TGTGCCACCAGCAGAGAAGGGGAGGGAGAGACCCAGTACCTC. Protein sequence: CATSREGEGETQYL.

This clonotype was counted at least ten times. The V call is TRBV20-1, the J call TRBJ2-7; D is undetermined. Trimming cost V 4 bases and J 3 bases, with 19 bases left between them. The germline V gene has CDR1 DFQATT and CDR2 SNEGSKA (reference sequence). The CDR3 has 15 amino acids. CDR3 sequence: CSATDTRGLNYEQYF. CDR3 DNA: TGCAGTGCTACAGATACCCGCGGTTTGAACTACGAGCAGTACTTC.

With respect to this clonotype: A much bigger clone sits one base away, suggesting this may be a read error. This chain uses TRBV27 with TRBJ2-4; unclear D gene. Trimming stripped 1 base from V and 13 bases from J, with 14 bases between. The CDR3 extends over 13 amino acids. Germline V gene data show CDR1 as MNHEY and CDR2 as SMNVEV (reference sequence). For the CDR3, the DNA is TGTGCCAGCAGTTTATTAGCTTCCTACGGGCAGTACTTC. Protein sequence: CASSLLASYGQYF.

This chain joins TRBV6-1 and TRBJ1-5; possibly TRBD1 for D (5 bases). Germline CDR1 reads MNHNS; CDR2 reads SASEGT. This CDR3 has 16 amino acids. V dropped 5 bases and J dropped 5 bases, with 19 bases sitting between them. The CDR3 loop reads CASSQDATARYQPQHF. In nucleotides, the CDR3 is TGTGCCAGCAGTCAAGATGCGACAGCCAGGTATCAGCCCCAGCATTTT.

Here the CDR3 DNA reads TGTGCTAGTGGTTCCTCCCCTATAGATGAGCAGTTCTTC. Protein product: CASGSSPIDEQFF. This chain uses TRBV12-5 with TRBJ2-1; D is undetermined. Germline V CDR1 and CDR2: LGHNT, FRNRAP. Trimming removed 4 bases at V and 8 bases at J, with 12 bases between. The CDR3 is made up of 13 amino acids.

The V call is TRBV12-3 or TRBV12-4, the J call TRBJ1-5; TRBD1 matches at 12 bases. J was trimmed by 3 bases and V by 5 bases; bases with no gene match: 2. This CDR3 comprises 15 residues. Here the CDR3 reads CASSGTGGVNQPQHF. The CDR3, as DNA: TGTGCCAGCAGTGGGACAGGGGGCGTCAATCAGCCCCAGCATTTT.

The V and J genes are TRBV5-5 and TRBJ2-5; maybe TRBD1 (6 bases). The CDR3 extends over 15 amino acids. The germline gives CDR1 SGHKS, CDR2 YYEKEE (reference sequence). Trimming cost V 4 bases and J 0 bases, with 13 bases left between them. The CDR3 coding sequence is TGTGCCAGCAGCCCAGAGGGACACCACCAAGAGACCCAGTACTTC. Protein: CASSPEGHHQETQYF.

V is TRBV20-1 and J is TRBJ2-5; D is unclear. V was shortened by 4 bases and J by 0 bases, with 12 bases between the two germline ends. The CDR3 is 14 residues long. CDR1 is DFQATT and CDR2 is SNEGSKA in the germline V gene (reference sequence). Here the CDR3 reads CSAMRLGYQETQYF. CDR3 DNA sequence: TGCAGTGCTATGCGTCTGGGTTACCAAGAGACCCAGTACTTC.

This clonotype was counted a few times. This rearrangement joins TRBV20-1 to TRBJ1-1; D is unresolved. The CDR3 sequence is 12 residues long. The germline V gene has CDR1 DFQATT and CDR2 SNEGSKA (reference sequence). Trimming took off 6 bases at V and 1 base at J, with 9 bases between the two ends. CDR3 DNA sequence: TGCAGTGCGTTGGGAAGGAACACTGAAGCTTTCTTT. This encodes CSALGRNTEAFF.

A few counts support this clonotype. The V call is TRBV20-1, the J call TRBJ2-7; TRBD2 matches 12 bases. The V gene end was trimmed by 2 bases and the J gene end by 3 bases; junction bases not matched to a gene: 8. Germline CDR1 DFQATT, CDR2 SNEGSKA (reference sequence). This CDR3 spans 16 amino acids. In DNA form, the CDR3 reads TGCAGTGCTAGATATACAGGACTAGCGGGAAGCTACGAGCAGTACTTC. Its translation: CSARYTGLAGSYEQYF.

There are a few counts of this clonotype. The chain joins TRBV9 to TRBJ2-1, with D maybe TRBD2 (5 bases). The CDR3 has 15 residues. Per the germline V gene, CDR1 is SGDLS and CDR2 is YYNGEE. V was pared by 3 bases and J by 8 bases, with 18 bases between. The DNA for the CDR3 is TGTGCCAGCAGCGACGGGGAGCCTGGTCGGGATGAGCAGTTCTTC. Translation gives CASSDGEPGRDEQFF.

As concerns this clonotype: The junction and the germline gene differ at one end; a read error may be behind it. The chain joins TRBV27 to TRBJ2-7, with D tentatively TRBD1 (6 bases). CDR3 length equals 15 residues. Per the germline V gene, CDR1 is MNHEY and CDR2 is SMNVEV (reference sequence). Written as DNA, the CDR3 is TGCGCCAGCAGTTTTTATGACAGGAGCTCCTACGAGCAGTACTTC. Encoded protein: CASSFYDRSSYEQYF.

This clonotype has just a few counts. The chain has TRBV29-1 and TRBJ2-7, with D possibly being TRBD1 (5 bases). Germline V lookup: CDR1 SQVTM, CDR2 ANQGSEA. The V end lost 2 bases, the J end lost 7 bases, and 12 bases lay between the germline ends. The CDR3 totals 12 residues. The DNA of the CDR3 is TGCAGCGTTGAATGGCAGGGTAGGGAGCAGTACTTC. Its protein is CSVEWQGREQYF.

In DNA form, the CDR3 reads TGTGCCAGCAGCTTAGGCTCGGCGGTTAGTTCACCCCTCCACTTT. The encoded protein is CASSLGSAVSSPLHF. The chain links TRBV7-2 to TRBJ1-6, with D unresolved. V was pared by 1 base and J by 9 bases, with 13 bases between. This CDR3 spans 15 amino acids. Germline values: CDR1 SGHTA, CDR2 FQGNSA.

The V call is TRBV5-1, the J call TRBJ1-5; D is perhaps TRBD1 (5 bases). Trimming removed 4 bases at V and 7 bases at J, with 24 bases between. CDR1 and CDR2 (germline): SGHRS, YFSETQ. The CDR3 has 17 residues. CDR3 sequence reads: CASSALRGNTSFQPQHF. CDR3 bases: TGCGCCAGCAGCGCGCTCCGGGGGAACACATCATTCCAGCCCCAGCATTTT.

This clonotype appeared a few times. The chain has TRBV6-5 and TRBJ1-2; 7 nucleotides line up with TRBD1. Germline V lookup: CDR1 MNHEY, CDR2 SVGAGI. This CDR3 region has 14 residues. V was pared by 2 bases and J by 2 bases, with 2 bases of the junction left unmatched. In nucleotides, the CDR3 is TGTGCCAGCAGTTACCTGGACAGGAACTATGGCTACACCTTC. Translation gives CASSYLDRNYGYTF.

The chain joins TRBV10-3 to TRBJ2-1; the D is unclear. The CDR3 consists of 15 residues. V dropped 6 bases and J dropped 9 bases, with 21 bases sitting between them. Germline V gives CDR1 ENHRY, CDR2 SYGVKD. CDR3 amino acids: CAISDGWSYLSEQFF. CDR3 bases: TGTGCCATCAGCGACGGGTGGTCTTATTTATCTGAGCAGTTCTTC.

This clonotype was observed a few times. This chain connects TRBV7-2 to TRBJ2-3; 13 positions match TRBD2. The junction had 7 bases not matched to a gene; V was cut back by 1 base and J by 0 bases. The germline CDR1 and CDR2 sequences are SGHTA and FQGNSA. The length of the CDR3 is 19 residues. DNA for the CDR3: TGTGCCAGCAGCTTAGTTGCGGGGACTAGCGGGACTAGCACAGATACGCAGTATTTT. This sequence encodes CASSLVAGTSGTSTDTQYF.

The V and J genes are TRBV7-2 and TRBJ2-6, with D possibly matching TRBD2 (6 bases). Trimming shortened V by 2 bases and J by 4 bases, and 12 bases separated the two germline ends. The CDR3 has 16 amino acids. Germline V lookup: CDR1 SGHTA, CDR2 FQGNSA. The CDR3: CASSLPGEDGANVLTF. CDR3 in DNA: TGTGCCAGCAGCTTACCGGGGGAAGACGGGGCCAACGTCCTGACTTTC.

The CDR3 is CASSLDNGRYNEQFF. CDR3 DNA: TGTGCCAGCAGCTTAGATAACGGGAGATACAATGAGCAGTTCTTC. The chain combines TRBV11-2 with TRBJ2-1, with D possibly being TRBD2 (6 bases). Germline V CDR1 and CDR2: SGHAT, FQNNGV. This CDR3 is built from 15 residues. Trimming took 0 bases from V and 4 from J, leaving 10 bases between them.

This sequence joins TRBV12-3 or TRBV12-4 and TRBJ1-1; D gene uncertain. V was clipped by 1 base and J by 7 bases, with 7 bases between them. This CDR3 contains 12 residues. CDR3 nucleotide sequence: TGTGCCAGCAGTTTAGAGGCTGTTGAAGCTTTCTTT. Protein product: CASSLEAVEAFF.

V is TRBV5-1 and J is TRBJ2-7; D may be TRBD2 (6 bases). The length of the CDR3 is 15 residues. The ends were cut back, 2 bases at V and 3 bases at J, with 15 bases in the middle. Germline V lookup: CDR1 SGHRS, CDR2 YFSETQ. The CDR3: CASSFQRDFLYEQYF. The CDR3, as DNA: TGCGCCAGCAGCTTCCAACGGGACTTTCTCTACGAGCAGTACTTC.

This clonotype was counted a few times. The CDR3 region is CSVEGRAGALSGELFF. The CDR3 coding sequence is TGCAGCGTTGAGGGCAGGGCAGGGGCCTTATCCGGGGAGCTGTTTTTT. V and J are TRBV29-1 and TRBJ2-2; tentatively, D is TRBD1 (6 bases). The CDR3 has 16 residues. Per the germline V gene, CDR1 is SQVTM and CDR2 is ANQGSEA. V lost 3 bases and J lost 6, with 20 bases in between.